These 23 T cell receptor beta chains were all obtained from the same sample, sequenced in a study of cytomegalovirus exposure and HLA in healthy donors. Sequencing was performed with immunoSEQ multiplex PCR; in TCRdb, only in-frame clones are kept and a portion is missing. The sample lists about 240,000 clones, more than 75% occurring once. The material sequenced was PBMCs. The receptor set was obtained from a woman in her thirties in good health and CMV-seropositive.

The chain employs TRBV9 and TRBJ2-2, with 7 bases matching TRBD1. The CDR3 has 14 residues. The V segment lost 4 bases and the J segment 4 bases; nucleotides outside the gene matches: 4. CDR1 and CDR2 from the germline V gene are SGDLS and YYNGEE. The CDR3 DNA reads TGTGCCAGCAGCTCGGGACAGCTCACCGGGGAGCTGTTTTTT. Encoded protein: CASSSGQLTGELFF.

This clone was seen more than once but under ten times. The chain couples TRBV27 to TRBJ1-2; D is unresolved. This CDR3 is 13 amino acids long. The ends were cut back, 6 bases at V and 5 bases at J, with 13 bases in the middle. Germline-derived CDR1 and CDR2 are MNHEY and SMNVEV (reference sequence). The DNA for the CDR3 is TGTGCCAGCAGGCCCAGCGGGTTTTATGGCTACACCTTC. Translated, it gives CASRPSGFYGYTF.

The J gene is TRBJ2-5, the V gene TRBV29-1; 7 positions match TRBD1. The CDR3 is made up of 13 amino acids. The germline V gene encodes CDR1 SQVTM and CDR2 ANQGSEA. J gave up 1 base and V 2 bases, and 1 base lay outside the gene matches. CDR3 bases: TGCAGCGTTGAACCAGGGGGCCAAGAGACCCAGTACTTC. Its protein product is CSVEPGGQETQYF.

The chain joins TRBV5-4 to TRBJ2-5; 8 bases fit TRBD1. This CDR3 spans 13 amino acids. V shed 5 bases, J shed 4 bases, and the junction held 4 bases outside the gene matches. CDR1 is SGHNT and CDR2 is YYREEE in the germline V gene (reference sequence). CDR3 protein: CASSTTGGETQYF. DNA of the CDR3: TGTGCCAGCAGTACAACAGGGGGAGAGACCCAGTACTTC. Combining the CDR3 with reference TRBV5-4 and TRBJ2-5 gives the whole variable domain ETGVTQSPTHLIKTRGQQVTLRCSSQSGHNTVSWYQQALGQGPQFIFQYYREEENGRGNFPPRFSGLQFPNYSSELNVNALELDDSALYLCASSTTGGETQYFGPGTRLLVL.

The rearrangement links TRBV23-1 to TRBJ2-2, with 10 positions matching TRBD2. TRBV23-1 is given ORF status, its function remaining uncertain. The CDR3 consists of 17 residues. J gave up 6 bases and V 0 bases, and 7 bases lay outside the gene matches. The CDR3 nucleotides are TGCGCCAGCAGTCAATCATCAGCGGGAGGGCCGTCCGGGGAGCTGTTTTTT. This codes for CASSQSSAGGPSGELFF.

The sample holds a few counts of this clone. The chain joins TRBV28 to TRBJ1-5; the D gene is possibly TRBD1 (6 bases). This CDR3 comprises 16 residues. V was cut by 3 bases and J by 4 bases, with 16 bases left in between. Germline loops: CDR1 MDHEN, CDR2 SYDVKM. CDR3 loop: CASSFFRGQRNQPQHF. CDR3 DNA sequence: TGTGCCAGCAGTTTTTTCCGGGGACAACGGAATCAGCCCCAGCATTTT.

The chain carries TRBV15 and TRBJ1-4; weak D call: TRBD1 (6 bases). Germline values: CDR1 LNHNV, CDR2 YYDKDF (reference sequence). The CDR3 sequence is 15 residues long. Trimming pared 0 bases from V and 6 bases from J, leaving 11 bases between. As DNA, the CDR3 is TGTGCCACCAGCAGAGAAGGGGCAGGGGATGAAAAACTGTTTTTT. Translated, it gives CATSREGAGDEKLFF. Filled out from reference TRBV15 and TRBJ1-4, the complete variable domain reads DAMVIQNPRYQVTQFGKPVTLSCSQTLNHNVMYWYQQKSSQAPKLLFHYYDKDFNNEADTPDNFQSRRPNTSFCFLDIRSPGLGDTAMYLCATSREGAGDEKLFFGSGTQLSVL.

In DNA, the CDR3 is TGCGCCAGCAGCTTGGCCATTGGGGCTAGCGTTTCGGAGACCCAGTACTTC. Protein: CASSLAIGASVSETQYF. This chain joins TRBV5-1 and TRBJ2-5, with D perhaps matching TRBD2 (6 bases). Germline values: CDR1 SGHRS, CDR2 YFSETQ. Between the trimmed V and J ends, which lost 0 bases and 5 bases, there was a span of 20 bases. This CDR3 comprises 17 residues.

The CDR3 here is CASSPLSAGPYGYTF. The CDR3 DNA sequence: TGTGCCAGCAGTCCCCTCTCCGCAGGTCCCTATGGCTACACCTTC. The rearrangement uses TRBV28 and TRBJ1-2; D gene uncertain. The CDR3 runs to 15 residues. V lost 5 bases to trimming and J lost 4 bases, with 17 bases between them. Germline CDR1 is MDHEN and CDR2 is SYDVKM.

The V and J genes are TRBV10-2 and TRBJ2-2; 13 nucleotides align to TRBD2. CDR3 size: 18 residues. Germline values: CDR1 WSHSY, CDR2 SAAADI. V was clipped by 6 bases and J by 0 bases; unmatched bases: 7. The CDR3 loop is CASRRTSGSQANTGELFF. CDR3 sequence (DNA): TGCGCCAGCAGAAGGACTAGCGGGAGCCAAGCGAACACCGGGGAGCTGTTTTTT.

The chain carries TRBV7-8 and TRBJ1-2; TRBD1 is a possible D gene (5 bases). Trimming cost V 3 bases and J 2 bases, with 13 bases left between them. The germline CDR1 and CDR2 sequences are SGHVS and FQNEAQ. This CDR3 contains 15 residues. Written as DNA, the CDR3 is TGTGCCAGCAGCTTTTACCCCCAGGGCAACTATGGCTACACCTTC. This gives the protein CASSFYPQGNYGYTF. Based on the CDR3 plus reference TRBV7-8 and TRBJ1-2, the full variable domain is GAGVSQSPRYKVAKRGQDVALRCDPISGHVSLFWYQQALGQGPEFLTYFQNEAQLDKSGLPSDRFFAERPEGSVSTLKIQRTQQEDSAVYLCASSFYPQGNYGYTFGSGTRLTVV.

The rearrangement joins TRBV28 to TRBJ1-1; D not resolved. Trimming pared 2 bases from V and 0 bases from J, leaving 19 bases between. This CDR3 spans 18 amino acids. Germline CDR1 is MDHEN and CDR2 is SYDVKM. The CDR3, as DNA: TGTGCCAGCAGTTTAGGGCCGGCCAACCTTTTCATGAACACTGAAGCTTTCTTT. Translation: CASSLGPANLFMNTEAFF. Supplemented by reference TRBV28 and TRBJ1-1, the full variable domain reads DVKVTQSSRYLVKRTGEKVFLECVQDMDHENMFWYRQDPGLGLRLIYFSYDVKMKEKGDIPEGYSVSREKKERFSLILESASTNQTSMYLCASSLGPANLFMNTEAFFGQGTRLTVV.

V and J are TRBV19 and TRBJ2-3, with 10 bases identical to TRBD1. The J segment lost 4 bases and the V segment lost 6 bases, leaving 13 bases of the junction unmatched. Germline CDR1 LNHDA, CDR2 SQIVND (reference sequence). The CDR3 extends over 17 amino acids. CDR3 protein: CASRDRGELHAADTQYF. The DNA for the CDR3 is TGTGCCAGTAGGGACAGGGGGGAACTTCACGCGGCAGATACGCAGTATTTT.

The V gene is TRBV27, the J gene TRBJ2-6, with TRBD1 matching over 7 bases. The J segment lost 0 bases and the V segment lost 3 bases, leaving 5 bases of the junction unmatched. CDR3 length equals 17 residues. The germline V gene has CDR1 MNHEY and CDR2 SMNVEV (reference sequence). The DNA of the CDR3 is TGTGCCAGCAGTTTCCGGGACAGACCCTCTGGGGCCAACGTCCTGACTTTC. This encodes CASSFRDRPSGANVLTF. Filled out from reference TRBV27 and TRBJ2-6, the complete variable domain reads EAQVTQNPRYLITVTGKKLTVTCSQNMNHEYMSWYRQDPGLGLRQIYYSMNVEVTDKGDVPEGYKVSRKEKRNFPLILESPSPNQTSLYFCASSFRDRPSGANVLTFGAGSRLTVL.

This clone was detected a few times. This chain links TRBV29-1 with TRBJ1-4; 10 bases map to TRBD1. Germline CDR1 is SQVTM and CDR2 is ANQGSEA. The CDR3 is made up of 14 amino acids. Trimming removed 7 bases from V and 6 bases from J; junction bases left unmatched: 8. Here the CDR3 reads CSALGTGVDEKLFF. In nucleotides, the CDR3 is TGCAGCGCCCTGGGGACAGGGGTTGATGAAAAACTGTTTTTT.

This rearrangement joins TRBV11-3 to TRBJ2-7, with a tentative D call TRBD1 (5 bases). The CDR3 spans 16 residues. Germline loops: CDR1 SGHNT, CDR2 YENEEA. V dropped 0 bases and J dropped 2 bases, with 14 bases sitting between them. The CDR3 sequence is CASSLDLIGAPYEQYF. The CDR3, as DNA: TGTGCCAGCAGCTTAGATCTTATAGGGGCCCCCTACGAGCAGTACTTC.

This chain links TRBV15 with TRBJ2-5; no firm D call. V was pared by 0 bases and J by 5 bases, with 10 bases between. Germline values: CDR1 LNHNV, CDR2 YYDKDF (reference sequence). The CDR3 loop spans 14 amino acids. The CDR3 is CATSRDSLGETQYF. The DNA of the CDR3 is TGTGCCACCAGCAGAGATAGCCTCGGGGAGACCCAGTACTTC.

This clone showed up just once. V usage is TRBV7-2 and J usage is TRBJ2-3; tentatively, D is TRBD2 (6 bases). CDR3 length equals 14 residues. V was pared by 1 base and J by 2 bases, with 7 bases between. Germline lookup yields CDR1 SGHTA and CDR2 FQGNSA. CDR3 sequence reads: CASSLEDYTDTQYF. The CDR3, as DNA: TGTGCCAGCAGCTTAGAGGACTACACAGATACGCAGTATTTT.

The chain links TRBV12-5 to TRBJ2-3, with 8 bases identical to TRBD1. V lost 4 bases and J lost 3; bases outside the gene matches: 6. Germline V lookup: CDR1 LGHNT, CDR2 FRNRAP. The CDR3 is made up of 15 amino acids. The CDR3 region is CASGWLTGGTDTQYF. The CDR3 nucleotides read TGTGCTAGTGGTTGGCTTACAGGGGGTACAGATACGCAGTATTTT.

The chain combines TRBV11-3 with TRBJ2-7; D unresolved. Trimming shortened V by 1 base and J by 4 bases, and 8 bases separated the two germline ends. Germline-derived CDR1 and CDR2 are SGHNT and YENEEA. This CDR3 region has 13 residues. The CDR3 protein is CASSLGQQYEQYF. The CDR3 DNA follows: TGTGCCAGCAGCTTAGGCCAACAGTACGAGCAGTACTTC.

The genes are TRBV27 and TRBJ2-7, with 12 bases aligning to TRBD1. Germline assignment: CDR1 MNHEY and CDR2 SMNVEV (reference sequence). The V gene end was trimmed by 3 bases and the J gene end by 6 bases; junction bases not matched to a gene: 9. The CDR3 is 16 amino acids. DNA for the CDR3: TGTGCCAGCAGTTTCCTCGGGGGACAGGGGGCCATCGAGCAGTACTTC. It encodes CASSFLGGQGAIEQYF.

This rearrangement joins TRBV27 to TRBJ2-7; no firm D call. Trimming took 0 bases from V and 3 from J, leaving 9 bases between them. The CDR3 has 14 amino acids. Looked up from germline, CDR1 is MNHEY and CDR2 is SMNVEV (reference sequence). The CDR3 nucleotides read TGTGCCAGCAGTTTATCACCACTGATCTACGAGCAGTACTTC. Translated, it gives CASSLSPLIYEQYF.

The chain uses TRBV7-8 and TRBJ2-1; TRBD2 matches 10 bases. CDR1 is SGHVS, CDR2 FQNEAQ, per germline. This CDR3 has 16 residues. V lost 2 bases and J lost 8; bases outside the gene matches: 9. This CDR3 is CASSLLRASGSYEQFF. CDR3 DNA: TGTGCCAGCAGCTTATTGAGGGCTAGCGGGAGTTATGAGCAGTTCTTC.